The 2 T cell receptor beta chains in this list originate from one sample, sequenced in a study of blood T cells in healthy people across ages. PCR was performed a second time for 7 to 11 cycles using a sample-barcoded 5' primer and a J-beta primer mix. TCRdb reanalysed the 5' RACE reads using MiXCR and keeps one entry per CDR3 protein. The data contain around 1,500,000 distinct CDR3 sequences, around 42% of them seen just once; the ten biggest clones take up roughly 7.9%. The source material was blood. The receptor set was obtained from a woman under 30 in good health.

The V and J genes are TRBV7-9 and TRBJ1-1, with unresolved D. This CDR3 has 9 amino acids. V lost 1 base and J 11 bases, leaving 2 bases between the germline ends. CDR1 and CDR2 from the germline V gene are SEHNR and FQNEAQ (reference sequence). CDR3 sequence: CASSLEAFF. CDR3 in DNA: TGTGCCAGCAGCTTAGAGGCTTTCTTT.

The chain combines TRBV10-3 with TRBJ2-5, with TRBD1 matching 11 bases. After removal of 8 bases from V and 11 bases from J, the junction contained 16 bases not matched to a gene. Germline V gene sequence: CDR1 ENHRY, CDR2 SYGVKD. The CDR3 runs to 15 residues. The CDR3 spells CAIADPGQGVDEQYF. The CDR3 DNA follows: TGTGCCATCGCCGATCCGGGACAGGGGGTCGATGAGCAGTACTTC.